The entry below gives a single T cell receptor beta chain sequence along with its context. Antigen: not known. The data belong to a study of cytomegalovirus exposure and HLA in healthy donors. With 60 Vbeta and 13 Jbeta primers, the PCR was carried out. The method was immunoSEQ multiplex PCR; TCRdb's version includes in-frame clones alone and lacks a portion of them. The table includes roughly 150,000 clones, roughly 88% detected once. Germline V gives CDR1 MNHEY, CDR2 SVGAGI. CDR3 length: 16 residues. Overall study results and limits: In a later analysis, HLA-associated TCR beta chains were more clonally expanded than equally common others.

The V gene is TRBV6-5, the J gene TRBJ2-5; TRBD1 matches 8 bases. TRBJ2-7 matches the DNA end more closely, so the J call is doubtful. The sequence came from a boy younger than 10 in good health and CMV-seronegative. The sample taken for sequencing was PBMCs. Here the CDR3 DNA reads TGTGCCAGCAGTTCCAAGTCAGGGGGCCAGGTCTACGAGCAGTACTTC. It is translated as CASSSKSGGQVYEQYF.